The T cell receptor (beta chain) described here comes from a study of cytomegalovirus exposure and HLA in healthy donors. In the PCR, 60 Vbeta and 13 Jbeta primers were used. Profiling relied on immunoSEQ multiplex PCR, and the TCRdb table lists in-frame clones only, not all of them. The repertoire holds some 160,000 clones, around 80% seen once, with 0.65% to 0.75% in the top ten. The CDR3 contains 16 residues. Unmatched junction bases numbered 4, after V lost 3 bases and J lost 2 bases. CDR1 and CDR2 (germline): LGHNA, YNFKEQ. The sample consisted of PBMCs. The chain combines TRBV4-2 with TRBJ2-3; 11 bases are shared with TRBD2. This sequence originates from a woman aged 40 to 50 in good health and CMV-seronegative. This CDR3 reads CASSQVAGGDTDTQYF. The CDR3 region has the DNA TGTGCCAGCAGCCAGGTAGCGGGGGGGGACACAGATACGCAGTATTTT.